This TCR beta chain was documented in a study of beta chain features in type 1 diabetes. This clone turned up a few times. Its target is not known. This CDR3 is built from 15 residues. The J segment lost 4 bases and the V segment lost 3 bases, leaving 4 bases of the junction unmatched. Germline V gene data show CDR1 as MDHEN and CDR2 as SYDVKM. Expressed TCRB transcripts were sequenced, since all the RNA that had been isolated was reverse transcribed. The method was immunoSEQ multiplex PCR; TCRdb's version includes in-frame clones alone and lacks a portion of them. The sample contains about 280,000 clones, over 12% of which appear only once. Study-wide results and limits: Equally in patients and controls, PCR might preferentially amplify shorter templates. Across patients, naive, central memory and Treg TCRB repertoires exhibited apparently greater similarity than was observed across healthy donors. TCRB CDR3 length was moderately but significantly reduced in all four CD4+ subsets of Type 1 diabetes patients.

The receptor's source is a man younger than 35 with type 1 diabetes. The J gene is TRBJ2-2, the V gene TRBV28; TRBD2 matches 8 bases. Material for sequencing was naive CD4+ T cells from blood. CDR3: CASSFSGEGTGELFF. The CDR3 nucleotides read TGTGCCAGCAGTTTTAGCGGGGAAGGCACCGGGGAGCTGTTTTTT.